This TCR beta chain was found in a study of blood T cell repertoires in COVID-19. Overall study context: Acute-phase and convalescent COVID-19 samples originated in the United States, Italy and Spain.

With V trimmed by 2 bases and J by 3 bases, 1 base remained unmatched. Germline V CDR1 and CDR2: MDHEN, SYDVKM. This CDR3 is built from 13 residues. Turning to this clone: Within the sample, other DNA sequences also encode this same CDR3.

The method was immunoSEQ multiplex PCR; TCRdb's version includes in-frame clones alone and lacks a portion of them. Of some 170,000 clones in the sample, around 84% were seen once. Cohort 3 donors counted as recovered after two negative PCRs, clearance, or resolved symptoms. The chain combines TRBV28 with TRBJ2-7; TRBD1 matches 7 bases. The receptor's source is a middle-aged man who had recovered from COVID-19. Sequenced material: PBMCs or T cells enriched from blood (not recorded which). The CDR3 sequence is CASSLAGGYEQYF. The DNA of the CDR3 is TGTGCCAGCAGTTTAGCAGGGGGCTACGAGCAGTACTTC.